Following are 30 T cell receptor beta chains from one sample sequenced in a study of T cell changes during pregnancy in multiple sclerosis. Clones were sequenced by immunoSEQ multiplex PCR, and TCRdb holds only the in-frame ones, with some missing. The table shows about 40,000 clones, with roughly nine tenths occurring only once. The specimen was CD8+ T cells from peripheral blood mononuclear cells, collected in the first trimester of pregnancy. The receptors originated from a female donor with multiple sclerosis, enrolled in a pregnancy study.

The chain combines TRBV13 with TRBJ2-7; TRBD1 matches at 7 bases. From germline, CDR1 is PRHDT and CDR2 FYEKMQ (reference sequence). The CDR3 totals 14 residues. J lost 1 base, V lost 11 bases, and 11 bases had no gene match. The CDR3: CASSTGLGSYEQYF. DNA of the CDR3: TGTGCCTCCTCGACAGGGTTGGGGTCCTACGAGCAGTACTTC. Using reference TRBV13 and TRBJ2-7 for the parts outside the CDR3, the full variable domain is AAGVIQSPRHLIKEKRETATLKCYPIPRHDTVYWYQQGPGQDPQFLISFYEKMQSDKGSIPDRFSAQQFSDYHSELNMSSLELGDSALYFCASSTGLGSYEQYFGPGTRLTVT.

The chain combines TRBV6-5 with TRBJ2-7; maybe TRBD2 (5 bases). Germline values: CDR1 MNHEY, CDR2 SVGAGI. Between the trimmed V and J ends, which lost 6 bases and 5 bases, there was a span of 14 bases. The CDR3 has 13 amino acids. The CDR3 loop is CASSSGVFDEQYF. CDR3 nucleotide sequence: TGTGCCAGCAGCTCCGGGGTATTCGACGAGCAGTACTTC.

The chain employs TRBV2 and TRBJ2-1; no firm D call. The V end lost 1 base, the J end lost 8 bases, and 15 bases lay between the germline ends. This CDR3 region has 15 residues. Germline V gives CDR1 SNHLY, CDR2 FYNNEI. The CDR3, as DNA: TGTGCCAGCAGTGAAGACAGTAATTTTTCTTATGAGCAGTTCTTC. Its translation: CASSEDSNFSYEQFF. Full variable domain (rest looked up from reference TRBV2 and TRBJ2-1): EPEVTQTPSHQVTQMGQEVILRCVPISNHLYFYWYRQILGQKVEFLVSFYNNEISEKSEIFDDQFSVERPDGSNFTLKIRSTKLEDSAMYFCASSEDSNFSYEQFFGPGTRLTVL.

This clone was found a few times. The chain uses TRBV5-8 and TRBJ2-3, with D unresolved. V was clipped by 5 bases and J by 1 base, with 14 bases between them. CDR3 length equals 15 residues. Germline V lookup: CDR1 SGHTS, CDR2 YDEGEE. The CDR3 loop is CASRIRLVGTDTQYF. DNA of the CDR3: TGTGCCAGCAGAATTAGGCTAGTCGGCACAGATACGCAGTATTTT.

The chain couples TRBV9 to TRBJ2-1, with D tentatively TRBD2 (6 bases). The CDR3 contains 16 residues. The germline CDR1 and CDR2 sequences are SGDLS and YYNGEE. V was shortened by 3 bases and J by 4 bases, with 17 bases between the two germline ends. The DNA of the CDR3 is TGTGCCAGCAGCGGAGGGTTGGGGGGTGATTACAATGAGCAGTTCTTC. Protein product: CASSGGLGGDYNEQFF.

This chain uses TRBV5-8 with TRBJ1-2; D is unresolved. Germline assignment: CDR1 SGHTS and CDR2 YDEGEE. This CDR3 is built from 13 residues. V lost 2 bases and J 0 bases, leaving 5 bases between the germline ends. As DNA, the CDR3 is TGTGCCAGCAGCTTACTGTCTAACTATGGCTACACCTTC. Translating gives CASSLLSNYGYTF.

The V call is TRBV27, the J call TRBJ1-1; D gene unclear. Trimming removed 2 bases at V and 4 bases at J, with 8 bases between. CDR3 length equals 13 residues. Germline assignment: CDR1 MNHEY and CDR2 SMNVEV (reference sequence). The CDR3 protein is CASSLARFTEAFF. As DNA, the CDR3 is TGTGCCAGCAGTTTAGCCAGGTTCACTGAAGCTTTCTTT.

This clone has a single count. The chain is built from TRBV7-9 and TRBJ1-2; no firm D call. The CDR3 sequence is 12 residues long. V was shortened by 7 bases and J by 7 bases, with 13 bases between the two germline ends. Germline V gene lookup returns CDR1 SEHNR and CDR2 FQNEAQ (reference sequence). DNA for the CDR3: TGTGCCAGCACATCGCGGGTGCTTGGCTACACCTTC. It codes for CASTSRVLGYTF.

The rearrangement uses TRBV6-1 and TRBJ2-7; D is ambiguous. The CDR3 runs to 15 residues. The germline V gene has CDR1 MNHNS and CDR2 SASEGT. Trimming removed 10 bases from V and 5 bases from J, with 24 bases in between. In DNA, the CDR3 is TGTGCCACCTCCGCATCCCGGGTTTCCGTTGACGAGCAGTACTTC. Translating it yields CATSASRVSVDEQYF.

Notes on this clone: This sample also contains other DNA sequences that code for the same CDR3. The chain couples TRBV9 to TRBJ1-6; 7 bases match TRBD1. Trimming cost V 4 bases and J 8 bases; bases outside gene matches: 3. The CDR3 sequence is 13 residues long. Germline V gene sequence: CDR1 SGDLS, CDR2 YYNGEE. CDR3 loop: CASSPGGYSPLHF. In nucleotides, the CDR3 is TGTGCCAGCAGCCCAGGGGGATATTCACCCCTCCACTTT.

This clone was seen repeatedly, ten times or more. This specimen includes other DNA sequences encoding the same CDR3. CDR3 nucleotides: TGTGCCAGCAGTGAACTAGCGGGGGGGCAAGAGACCCAGTACTTC. Translating gives CASSELAGGQETQYF. The chain links TRBV6-1 to TRBJ2-5; 12 bases map to TRBD2. This CDR3 spans 15 amino acids. V trimming: 2 bases; J trimming: 2 bases; junction bases outside the gene matches: 0. Germline values: CDR1 MNHNS, CDR2 SASEGT.

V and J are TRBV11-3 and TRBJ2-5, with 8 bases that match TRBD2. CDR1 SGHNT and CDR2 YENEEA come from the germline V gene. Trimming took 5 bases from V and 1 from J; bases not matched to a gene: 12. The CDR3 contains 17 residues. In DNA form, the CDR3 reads TGTGCCAGCAGCCCGTCGGGTGCGGGGGGCCTCCAAGAGACCCAGTACTTC. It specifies CASSPSGAGGLQETQYF. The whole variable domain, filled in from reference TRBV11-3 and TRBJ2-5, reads EAGVVQSPRYKIIEKKQPVAFWCNPISGHNTLYWYLQNLGQGPELLIRYENEEAVDDSQLPKDRFSAERLKGVDSTLKIQPAELGDSAVYLCASSPSGAGGLQETQYFGPGTRLLVL.

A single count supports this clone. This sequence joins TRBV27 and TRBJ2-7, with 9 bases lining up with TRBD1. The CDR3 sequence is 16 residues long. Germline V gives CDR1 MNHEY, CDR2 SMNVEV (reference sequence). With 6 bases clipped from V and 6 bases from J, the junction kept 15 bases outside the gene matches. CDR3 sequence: CASSLLTGQGSGEQYF. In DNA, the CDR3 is TGTGCCAGCAGCCTCCTTACGGGACAGGGATCGGGCGAGCAGTACTTC.

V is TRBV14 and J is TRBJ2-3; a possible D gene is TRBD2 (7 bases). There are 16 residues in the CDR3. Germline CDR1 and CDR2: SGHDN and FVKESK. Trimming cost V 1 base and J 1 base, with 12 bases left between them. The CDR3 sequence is CASSQVGGPGTDTQYF. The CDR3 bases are TGTGCCAGCAGCCAAGTGGGGGGGCCAGGCACAGATACGCAGTATTTT.

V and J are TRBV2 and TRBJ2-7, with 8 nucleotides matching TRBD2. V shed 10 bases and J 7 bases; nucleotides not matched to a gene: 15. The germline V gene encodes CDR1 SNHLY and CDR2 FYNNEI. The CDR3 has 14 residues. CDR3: CANAWAGGREEQYF. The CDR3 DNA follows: TGTGCCAACGCCTGGGCGGGGGGACGCGAGGAGCAGTACTTC. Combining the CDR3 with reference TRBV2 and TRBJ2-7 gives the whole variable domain EPEVTQTPSHQVTQMGQEVILRCVPISNHLYFYWYRQILGQKVEFLVSFYNNEISEKSEIFDDQFSVERPDGSNFTLKIRSTKLEDSAMYFCANAWAGGREEQYFGPGTRLTVT.

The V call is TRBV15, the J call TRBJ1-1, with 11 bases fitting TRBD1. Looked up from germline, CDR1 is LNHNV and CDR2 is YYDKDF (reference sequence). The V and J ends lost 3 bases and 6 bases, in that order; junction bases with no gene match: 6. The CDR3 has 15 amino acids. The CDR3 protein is CATSRDRGRLAEAFF. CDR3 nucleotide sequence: TGTGCCACCAGCAGGGACAGGGGGCGGTTGGCTGAAGCTTTCTTT.

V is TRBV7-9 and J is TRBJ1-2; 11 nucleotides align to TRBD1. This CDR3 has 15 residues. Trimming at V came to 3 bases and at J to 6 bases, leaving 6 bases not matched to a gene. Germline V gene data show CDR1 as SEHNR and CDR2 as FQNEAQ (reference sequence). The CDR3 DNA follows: TGTGCCAGCAGCTTGGGGACAGGGGGGAGGGATGGCTACACCTTC. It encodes CASSLGTGGRDGYTF.

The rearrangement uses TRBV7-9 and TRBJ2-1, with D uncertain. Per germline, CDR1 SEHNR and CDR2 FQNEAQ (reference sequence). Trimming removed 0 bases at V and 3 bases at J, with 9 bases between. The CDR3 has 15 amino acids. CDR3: CASSLAGGYYNEQFF. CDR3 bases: TGTGCCAGCAGCTTAGCCGGCGGATACTACAATGAGCAGTTCTTC.

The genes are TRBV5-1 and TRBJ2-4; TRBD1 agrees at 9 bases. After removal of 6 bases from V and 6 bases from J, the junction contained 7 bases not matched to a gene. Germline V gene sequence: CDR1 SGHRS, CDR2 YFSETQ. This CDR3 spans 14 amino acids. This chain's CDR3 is CASTTGTGLNIQYF. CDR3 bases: TGCGCCAGCACCACGGGGACAGGGCTAAACATTCAGTACTTC.

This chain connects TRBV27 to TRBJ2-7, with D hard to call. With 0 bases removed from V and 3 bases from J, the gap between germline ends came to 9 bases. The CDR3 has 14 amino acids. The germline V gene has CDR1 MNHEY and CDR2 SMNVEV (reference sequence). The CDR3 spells CASSLSYPGYEQYF. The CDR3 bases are TGTGCCAGCAGTTTATCCTACCCCGGCTACGAGCAGTACTTC.

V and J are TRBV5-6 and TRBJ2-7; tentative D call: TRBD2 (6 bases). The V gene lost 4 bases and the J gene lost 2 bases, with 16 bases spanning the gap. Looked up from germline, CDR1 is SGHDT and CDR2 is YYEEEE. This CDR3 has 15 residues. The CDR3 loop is CASSGGRQDTYEQYF. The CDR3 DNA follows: TGTGCCAGCAGCGGGGGGAGGCAGGACACCTACGAGCAGTACTTC. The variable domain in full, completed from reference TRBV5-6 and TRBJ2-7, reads DAGVTQSPTHLIKTRGQQVTLRCSPKSGHDTVSWYQQALGQGPQFIFQYYEEEERQRGNFPDRFSGHQFPNYSSELNVNALLLGDSALYLCASSGGRQDTYEQYFGPGTRLTVT.

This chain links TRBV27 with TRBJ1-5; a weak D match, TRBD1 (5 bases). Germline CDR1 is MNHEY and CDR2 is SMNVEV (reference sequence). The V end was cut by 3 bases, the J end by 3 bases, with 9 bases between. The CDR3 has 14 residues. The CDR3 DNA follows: TGTGCCAGCAGTTTTGCAGGGAACAATCAGCCCCAGCATTTT. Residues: CASSFAGNNQPQHF.

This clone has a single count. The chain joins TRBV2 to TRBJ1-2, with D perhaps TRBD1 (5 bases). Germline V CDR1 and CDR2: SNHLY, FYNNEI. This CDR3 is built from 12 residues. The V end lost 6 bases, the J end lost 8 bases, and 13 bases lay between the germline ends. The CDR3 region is CASRGGTEGYTF. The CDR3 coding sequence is TGTGCCAGCAGGGGAGGGACGGAAGGCTACACCTTC.

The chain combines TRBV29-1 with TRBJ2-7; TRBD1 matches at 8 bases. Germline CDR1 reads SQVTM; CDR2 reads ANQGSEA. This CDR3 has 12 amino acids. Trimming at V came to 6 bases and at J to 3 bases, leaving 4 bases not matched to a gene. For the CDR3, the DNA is TGCAGCGTAGCAACAGGGGGCTACGAGCAGTACTTC. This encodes CSVATGGYEQYF.

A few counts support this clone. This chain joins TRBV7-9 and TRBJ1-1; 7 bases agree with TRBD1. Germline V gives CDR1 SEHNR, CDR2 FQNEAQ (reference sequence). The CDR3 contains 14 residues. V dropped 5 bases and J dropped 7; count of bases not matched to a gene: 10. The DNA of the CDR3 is TGTGCCAGCAGCACCTTCAGGGGGGACGTTGAAGCTTTCTTT. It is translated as CASSTFRGDVEAFF.

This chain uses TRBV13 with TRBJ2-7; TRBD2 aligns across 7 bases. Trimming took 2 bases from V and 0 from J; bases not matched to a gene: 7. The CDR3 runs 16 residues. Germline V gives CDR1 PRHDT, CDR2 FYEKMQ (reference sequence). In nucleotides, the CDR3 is TGTGCCAGCAGCTTATCTACGGGGGGACTCTCCTACGAGCAGTACTTC. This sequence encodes CASSLSTGGLSYEQYF.

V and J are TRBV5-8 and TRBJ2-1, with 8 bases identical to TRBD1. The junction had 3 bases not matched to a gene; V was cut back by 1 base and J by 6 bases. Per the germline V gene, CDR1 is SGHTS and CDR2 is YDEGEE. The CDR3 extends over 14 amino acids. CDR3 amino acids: CASSLQGAVNEQFF. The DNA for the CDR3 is TGTGCCAGCAGCTTGCAGGGGGCGGTCAATGAGCAGTTCTTC.

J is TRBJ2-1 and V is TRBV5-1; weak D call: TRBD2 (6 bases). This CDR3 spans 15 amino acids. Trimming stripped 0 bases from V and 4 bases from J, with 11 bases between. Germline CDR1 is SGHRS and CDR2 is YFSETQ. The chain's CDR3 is CASSLVIAEYNEQFF. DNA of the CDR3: TGCGCCAGCAGCTTGGTGATAGCGGAATACAATGAGCAGTTCTTC.

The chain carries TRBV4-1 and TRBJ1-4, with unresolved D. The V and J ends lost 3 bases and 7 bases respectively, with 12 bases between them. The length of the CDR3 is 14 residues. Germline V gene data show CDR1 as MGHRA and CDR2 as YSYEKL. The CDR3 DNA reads TGCGCCAGCAGCCACGCTAACAGCGGTGAAAAACTGTTTTTT. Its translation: CASSHANSGEKLFF.

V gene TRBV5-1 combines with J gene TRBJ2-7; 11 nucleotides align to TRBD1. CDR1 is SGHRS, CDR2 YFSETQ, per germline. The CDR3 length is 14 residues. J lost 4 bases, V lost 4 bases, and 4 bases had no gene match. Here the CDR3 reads CASSNGQGAYEQYF. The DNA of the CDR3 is TGCGCCAGCAGCAACGGACAGGGGGCGTACGAGCAGTACTTC.